This TCR beta chain was captured in a study of blood T cell repertoires in COVID-19. In germline, CDR1 is KGHSH, CDR2 LQKENI. CDR3 length equals 15 residues. V was clipped by 5 bases and J by 0 bases; unmatched bases: 4. How the authors handled the data: Cell counts per sample came from amplifying reference gene primers. TCRdb's table, derived via immunoSEQ multiplex PCR, lists solely in-frame clones and lacks some. The V and J calls and clone size were taken over from that table, and D and trimming were inferred from the DNA. The profile shows about 360,000 clones, 65% to 90% of them singletons. This sequence was found in an older woman with COVID-19, enrolled during active disease. This rearrangement joins TRBV18 to TRBJ1-3; 7 nucleotides agree with TRBD1. Sequences were obtained from peripheral blood. The CDR3 reads CASSSTGSSGNTIYF. The CDR3 DNA is TGTGCCAGCTCATCGACAGGGAGCTCTGGAAACACCATATATTTT. Together with reference TRBV18 and TRBJ1-3, the CDR3 gives the full variable domain: NAGVMQNPRHLVRRRGQEARLRCSPMKGHSHVYWYRQLPEEGLKFMVYLQKENIIDESGMPKERFSAEFPKEGPSILRIQQVVRGDSAAYFCASSSTGSSGNTIYFGEGSWLTVV.